Following are 16 T cell receptor beta chains from one sample sequenced in a study of T-cell memory formation after mild COVID-19. TCRdb re-called the 5' RACE reads with MiXCR, one entry per CDR3 protein. This sample yields around 80,000 distinct CDR3 sequences, of which 11% to 15% are seen a single time; 30% to 35% belongs to the top ten. Input material: PBMCs or a T cell subset sorted from them (not recorded which). The origin of the receptors is an adult woman who had mild COVID-19 (a few samples of this study predate the infection). Cell type and time point are not known.

This clonotype was counted between two and nine times. This sequence joins TRBV7-2 and TRBJ2-7; the D is unclear. V gave up 5 bases and J gave up 3 bases, with 8 bases separating them. This CDR3 has 12 residues. The germline V gene encodes CDR1 SGHTA and CDR2 FQGNSA. Here the CDR3 reads CASSPTLYEQYF. DNA for the CDR3: TGTGCCAGCAGCCCGACCCTCTACGAGCAGTACTTC.

This clonotype has a handful of counts. The chain is built from TRBV24-1 and TRBJ2-2; D is tentatively TRBD1 or TRBD2 (5 bases each). The CDR3 sequence is 17 residues long. Germline V gene sequence: CDR1 KGHDR, CDR2 SFDVKD. The V and J ends lost 5 bases and 2 bases respectively, with 17 bases between them. This CDR3 is CATSADSERSNTGELFF. The CDR3 region has the DNA TGTGCCACCAGTGCCGACAGCGAGCGGAGTAACACCGGGGAGCTGTTTTTT.

This clonotype was counted many times. V is TRBV24-1 and J is TRBJ2-5; 9 positions match TRBD2. The CDR3 consists of 15 residues. Trimming removed 8 bases from V and 1 base from J; junction bases left unmatched: 7. Per the germline V gene, CDR1 is KGHDR and CDR2 is SFDVKD. The CDR3 loop reads CATTDVTSGQETQYF. The CDR3 DNA sequence: TGTGCCACCACGGACGTGACTAGCGGCCAAGAGACCCAGTACTTC.

The sample holds a few counts of this clonotype. The chain is built from TRBV30 and TRBJ1-2; 9 bases are a match to TRBD1. Looked up from germline, CDR1 is GTSNPN and CDR2 is SVGIG (reference sequence). The ends lost 7 bases at V and 8 bases at J; junction bases unmatched: 5. The CDR3 has 11 residues. CDR3 sequence reads: CAFDRGEGYTF. The CDR3 region has the DNA TGTGCCTTTGACAGGGGGGAAGGCTACACCTTC. Filled out from reference TRBV30 and TRBJ1-2, the complete variable domain reads SQTIHQWPATLVQPVGSPLSLECTVEGTSNPNLYWYRQAAGRGLQLLFYSVGIGQISSEVPQNLSASRPQDRQFILSSKKLLLSDSGFYLCAFDRGEGYTFGSGTRLTVV.

This clonotype was counted between two and nine times. This chain uses TRBV7-9 with TRBJ2-7; 8 positions match TRBD1. From germline, CDR1 is SEHNR and CDR2 FQNEAQ (reference sequence). This CDR3 is 14 amino acids long. The V segment lost 5 bases and the J segment 2 bases; nucleotides outside the gene matches: 5. CDR3: CASSPTGDAYEQYF. The CDR3 DNA sequence: TGTGCCAGCAGCCCGACAGGGGATGCCTACGAGCAGTACTTC. The full variable domain, rest sourced from reference TRBV7-9 and TRBJ2-7, is DTGVSQNPRHKITKRGQNVTFRCDPISEHNRLYWYRQTLGQGPEFLTYFQNEAQLEKSRLLSDRFSAERPKGSFSTLEIQRTEQGDSAMYLCASSPTGDAYEQYFGPGTRLTVT.

The sample holds a few counts of this clonotype. V and J are TRBV5-6 and TRBJ2-3, with D uncertain. Per the germline V gene, CDR1 is SGHDT and CDR2 is YYEEEE. The CDR3 extends over 14 amino acids. Between the trimmed V and J ends, which lost 6 bases and 4 bases, there was a span of 15 bases. The CDR3 DNA is TGTGCCAGCACTCCGGGCCTACGGGCAGATACGCAGTATTTT. It yields the protein CASTPGLRADTQYF.

This clonotype was counted between two and nine times. V usage is TRBV6-5 and J usage is TRBJ2-7, with 8 bases identical to TRBD2. CDR1 MNHEY and CDR2 SVGAGI come from the germline V gene. V trimming: 0 bases; J trimming: 6 bases; junction bases outside the gene matches: 1. This CDR3 is 13 amino acids long. CDR3 DNA: TGTGCCAGCAGTTACTCCCGGGGGGGCGAGCAGTACTTC. Translating it yields CASSYSRGGEQYF.

V gene TRBV7-9 combines with J gene TRBJ2-7, with no clear D. V was shortened by 2 bases and J by 5 bases, with 22 bases between the two germline ends. This CDR3 comprises 17 residues. From germline, CDR1 is SEHNR and CDR2 FQNEAQ (reference sequence). The chain's CDR3 is CASSLMALTESFDEQYF. CDR3 DNA: TGTGCCAGCAGCTTAATGGCCTTAACGGAAAGTTTTGACGAGCAGTACTTC.

This sequence joins TRBV3-1 and TRBJ2-1, with 14 positions matching TRBD2. Trimming at V came to 1 base and at J to 8 bases, leaving 1 base not matched to a gene. This CDR3 region has 15 residues. Germline V gives CDR1 LGHDT, CDR2 YNNKEL (reference sequence). The DNA for the CDR3 is TGTGCCAGCAGCCAAGTGACTAGCGGGGGGGATGAGCAGTTCTTC. It yields the protein CASSQVTSGGDEQFF.

This clonotype came up a few times. The rearrangement joins TRBV24-1 to TRBJ2-2, with TRBD1 matching 7 bases. This CDR3 is built from 16 residues. The ends lost 4 bases at V and 1 base at J; junction bases unmatched: 5. The germline V gene has CDR1 KGHDR and CDR2 SFDVKD. The CDR3 coding sequence is TGTGCCACCAGTGACTACGACAGGGTGAACACCGGGGAGCTGTTTTTT. Its protein is CATSDYDRVNTGELFF.

V gene TRBV11-3 combines with J gene TRBJ2-1; TRBD1 matches at 7 bases. The CDR3 consists of 15 residues. CDR1 and CDR2 (germline): SGHNT, YENEEA. V shed 1 base, J shed 8 bases, and the junction held 8 bases outside the gene matches. The DNA for the CDR3 is TGTGCCAGCAGCTTAGGACAGGGCGATATACATGAGCAGTTCTTC. This translates into CASSLGQGDIHEQFF.

This clonotype was counted between two and nine times. V usage is TRBV7-9 and J usage is TRBJ2-3; D call uncertain. The germline V and J ends were trimmed by 2 bases and 2 bases, with 11 bases remaining between them. CDR1 and CDR2 (germline): SEHNR, FQNEAQ (reference sequence). The CDR3 has 15 amino acids. The CDR3 DNA reads as TGTGCCAGCAGCTTATTACTAACTGACACAGATACGCAGTATTTT. Translated, it gives CASSLLLTDTDTQYF.

This clonotype was seen ten or more times. The gene calls are TRBV4-1 and TRBJ2-6; a possible D gene is TRBD1 (6 bases). V was clipped by 0 bases and J by 0 bases, with 12 bases between them. Germline V gene lookup returns CDR1 MGHRA and CDR2 YSYEKL. This CDR3 comprises 18 residues. The CDR3 region has the DNA TGCGCCAGCAGCCAAGAAGGGACACCTCTCTCTGGGGCCAACGTCCTGACTTTC. Translation gives CASSQEGTPLSGANVLTF.

This chain joins TRBV12-3 or TRBV12-4 and TRBJ2-2, with TRBD1 matching over 12 bases. CDR3 size: 16 residues. V was clipped by 5 bases and J by 4 bases; unmatched bases: 5. The CDR3 DNA reads TGTGCCAGCAGTCCCGGGACAGGGGGCTTCACCGGGGAGCTGTTTTTT. Amino acids: CASSPGTGGFTGELFF.

The rearrangement joins TRBV5-1 to TRBJ1-2; no clear D gene. The V end lost 3 bases, the J end lost 4 bases, and 13 bases lay between the germline ends. The CDR3 runs 14 residues. The V gene's germline CDR1 is SGHRS and CDR2 YFSETQ. The CDR3 spells CASSWGEDLYGYTF. For the CDR3, the DNA is TGCGCCAGCAGCTGGGGAGAGGACCTCTATGGCTACACCTTC.

The genes are TRBV7-8 and TRBJ2-5; the D call may be TRBD1 or TRBD2 (5 bases each). The length of the CDR3 is 15 residues. V was pared by 5 bases and J by 0 bases, with 13 bases between. Germline V lookup: CDR1 SGHVS, CDR2 FQNEAQ. The CDR3 nucleotides read TGTGCCAGCAGCCCGTGGGGACCATACCAAGAGACCCAGTACTTC. The encoded protein is CASSPWGPYQETQYF.